This T cell receptor beta chain was captured in a study of CXCR3-negative and CXCR3-positive naive CD8 T cells. Study observations and caveats: For CXCR3-positive naive cells, TRB CDR3s were more hydrophobic than those of CXCR3-negative naive cells.

Germline loops: CDR1 SGDLS, CDR2 YYNGEE. The CDR3 consists of 13 residues. Among CD8+ T cells, naive ones were CD45RO-CCR7+CD27+CD95-. A remark on this clonotype: Antigen unknown.

With UMI labels, 5' RACE was used to prepare the TRB cDNA libraries. TCRdb reanalyzed the 5' RACE reads, giving one entry per CDR3 protein sequence and no DNA. Its clone listing holds about 150,000 distinct CDR3 sequences. The chain couples TRBV9 to TRBJ1-1; TCRdb calls TRBD1, which cannot be checked without DNA. Material for sequencing was naive CXCR3+ CD8+ T cells from blood. Subset of the sample: CD45RO-CCR7+CD27+CD95- naive CD8+ T cells expressing CXCR3 (TNR3+). The sequence was obtained from a human donor in good health. Some clones in this sample may be carry-over from other donors' samples. CDR3 residues: CASSKGGNTEAFF.